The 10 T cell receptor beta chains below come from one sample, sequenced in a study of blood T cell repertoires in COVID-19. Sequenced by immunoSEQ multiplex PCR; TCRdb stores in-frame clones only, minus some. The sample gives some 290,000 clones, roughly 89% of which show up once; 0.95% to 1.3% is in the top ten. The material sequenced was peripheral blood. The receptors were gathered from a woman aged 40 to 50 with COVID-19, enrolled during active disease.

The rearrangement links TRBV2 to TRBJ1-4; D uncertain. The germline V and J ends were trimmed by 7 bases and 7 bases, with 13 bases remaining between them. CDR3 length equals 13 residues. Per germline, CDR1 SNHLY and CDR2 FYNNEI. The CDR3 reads CASTGLDGEKLFF. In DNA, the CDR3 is TGTGCCAGCACAGGACTCGACGGTGAAAAACTGTTTTTT.

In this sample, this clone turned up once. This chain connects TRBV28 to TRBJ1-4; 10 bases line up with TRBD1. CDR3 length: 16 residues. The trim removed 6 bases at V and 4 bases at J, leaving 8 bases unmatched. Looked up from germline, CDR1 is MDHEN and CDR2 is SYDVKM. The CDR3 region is CASSRQGARSNEKLFF. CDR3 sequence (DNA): TGTGCCAGCAGCCGACAGGGGGCGCGTAGTAATGAAAAACTGTTTTTT.

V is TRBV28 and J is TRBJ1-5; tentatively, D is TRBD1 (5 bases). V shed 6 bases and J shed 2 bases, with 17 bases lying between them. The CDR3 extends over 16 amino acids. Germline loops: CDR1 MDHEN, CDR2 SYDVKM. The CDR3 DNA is TGTGCCAGCAGGACCCGAAGGGGCCAAGGCAATCAGCCCCAGCATTTT. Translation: CASRTRRGQGNQPQHF.

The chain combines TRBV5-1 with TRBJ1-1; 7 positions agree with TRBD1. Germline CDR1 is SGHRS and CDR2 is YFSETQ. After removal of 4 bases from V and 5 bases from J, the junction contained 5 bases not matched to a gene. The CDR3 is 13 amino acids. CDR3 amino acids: CASSVRDSTEAFF. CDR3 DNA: TGCGCCAGCAGCGTACGGGACAGTACTGAAGCTTTCTTT.

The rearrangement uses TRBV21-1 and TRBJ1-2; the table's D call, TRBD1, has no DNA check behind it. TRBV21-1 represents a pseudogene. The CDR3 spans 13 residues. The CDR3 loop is CASSPDRAYGYTF. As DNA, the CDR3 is TGTGCCAGCAGCCCAGACAGGGCATATGGCTACACCTTC.

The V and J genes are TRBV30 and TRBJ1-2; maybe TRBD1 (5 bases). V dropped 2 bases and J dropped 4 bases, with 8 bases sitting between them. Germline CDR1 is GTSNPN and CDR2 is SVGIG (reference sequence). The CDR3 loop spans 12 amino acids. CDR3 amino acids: CAWSQGSYGYTF. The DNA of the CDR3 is TGTGCCTGGAGTCAGGGTTCCTATGGCTACACCTTC. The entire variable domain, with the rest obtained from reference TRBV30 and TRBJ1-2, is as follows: SQTIHQWPATLVQPVGSPLSLECTVEGTSNPNLYWYRQAAGRGLQLLFYSVGIGQISSEVPQNLSASRPQDRQFILSSKKLLLSDSGFYLCAWSQGSYGYTFGSGTRLTVV.

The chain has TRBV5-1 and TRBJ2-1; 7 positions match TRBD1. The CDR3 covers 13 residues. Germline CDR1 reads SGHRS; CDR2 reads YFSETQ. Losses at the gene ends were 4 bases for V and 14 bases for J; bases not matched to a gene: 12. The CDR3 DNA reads TGCGCCAGCAGCCCCGTTATGGGACAGAGGAAGTTCTTC. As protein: CASSPVMGQRKFF.

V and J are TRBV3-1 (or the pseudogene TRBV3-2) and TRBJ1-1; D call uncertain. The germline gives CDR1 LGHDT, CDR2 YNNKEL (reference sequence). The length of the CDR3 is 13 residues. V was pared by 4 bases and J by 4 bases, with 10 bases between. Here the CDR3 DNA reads TGTGCCAGCAGCCGAGGATCGCGCACTGAAGCTTTCTTT. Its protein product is CASSRGSRTEAFF.

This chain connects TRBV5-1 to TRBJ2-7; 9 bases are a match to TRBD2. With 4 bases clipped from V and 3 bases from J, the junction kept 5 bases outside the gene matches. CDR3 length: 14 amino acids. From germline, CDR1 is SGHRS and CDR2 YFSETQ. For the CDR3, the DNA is TGCGCCAGCAGCCCTGGACTAGCGTACTACGAGCAGTACTTC. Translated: CASSPGLAYYEQYF.

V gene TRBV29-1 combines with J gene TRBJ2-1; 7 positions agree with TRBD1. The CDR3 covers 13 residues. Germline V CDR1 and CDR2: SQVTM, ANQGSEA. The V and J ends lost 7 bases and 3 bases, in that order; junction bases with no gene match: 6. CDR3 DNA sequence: TGCAGCGCACAGGGGAAGGGCTACAATGAGCAGTTCTTC. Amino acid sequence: CSAQGKGYNEQFF.